A selection of T cell receptor beta chains follows, all from one sample in a study of beta chain features in type 1 diabetes. This table comes from immunoSEQ multiplex PCR, and its TCRdb copy is limited to in-frame clones, with some not included. The table includes under 400,000 clones, about 12% detected once. Sequencing used naive CD4+ T cells from blood. Every receptor here comes from a woman between 18 and 29 years old with type 1 diabetes. CDR3s include the opening cysteine and the closing phenylalanine or tryptophan. Each record gives: clone size, J gene, D gene, V gene, CDR3 protein, CDR3 DNA. The D gene is left open where the match is weak. The size of a clone is reported for some rows only, either as once, few or many, or as a class for expanded clones.

. TRBJ1-6 . TRBV5-1 CASSLNQPGSSYNSPLHF TGCGCCAGCAGCTTGAACCAGCCTGGGAGCTCCTATAATTCACCCCTCCACTTT
once TRBJ1-2 . TRBV7-9 CATLVRSGYTF TGTGCCACCCTCGTAAGGAGTGGCTACACCTTC
few TRBJ2-4 TRBD2 TRBV2 CASKEREAAKNIQYF TGTGCCAGCAAAGAGCGGGAGGCAGCCAAAAACATTCAGTACTTC
. TRBJ1-5 . TRBV11-2 CASSFEGEQPQHF TGTGCCAGCAGCTTCGAAGGGGAACAGCCCCAGCATTTT
few TRBJ1-1 . TRBV28 CASTLNPGFTEAFF TGTGCCAGCACCTTGAACCCCGGGTTCACTGAAGCTTTCTTT
. TRBJ2-5 . TRBV28 CASRTWSSQETQYF TGTGCCAGCAGGACATGGTCCTCCCAAGAGACCCAGTACTTC
. TRBJ2-2 . TRBV7-2 CASSLEARSGELFF TGTGCCAGCAGCTTAGAAGCTAGATCCGGGGAGCTGTTTTTT
few TRBJ2-3 . TRBV29-1 CSVATDTQYF TGCAGCGTTGCGACAGATACGCAGTATTTT
few TRBJ1-5 TRBD1 TRBV5-6 CASSLRTGSSNQPQHF TGTGCCAGCAGCTTGCGGACAGGGTCTAGCAATCAGCCCCAGCATTTT
few TRBJ2-1 . TRBV9 CASSVGGPYNEQFF TGTGCCAGCAGCGTAGGTGGGCCCTACAATGAGCAGTTCTTC
. TRBJ2-5 TRBD1 TRBV7-2 CASSSSGQLETQYF TGTGCCAGCAGCTCCTCGGGACAGCTAGAGACCCAGTACTTC
. TRBJ1-2 . TRBV6-6 CASSLSDYGYTF TGTGCCAGCAGTCTCTCGGACTATGGCTACACCTTC
few TRBJ2-7 . TRBV9 CASSASDGEYEQYF TGTGCCAGCAGCGCCTCCGACGGGGAGTACGAGCAGTACTTC